The clone carrying this T cell receptor (beta chain) was observed a few times. What it recognizes is unknown. The data stem from a study of T cell repertoires in cytomegalovirus infection. Overall study: Recently described HLA-C-restricted plus well-studied HLA-B-restricted CMV epitopes were used. Evidence of both CMV infection and a matching HLA type came from public TCR beta signatures. Study-wide results and caveats: The ex vivo response was dominated by HLA-C-restricted CMV-specific TCR beta clonotypes. Pooled public TCR beta family frequency picked out CMV carriers with the relevant HLA.

From the reads, TCRdb called clonotypes with MiXCR, one entry per CDR3 protein. The table lists some 500,000 distinct CDR3 sequences, 40% of them singletons. V lost 6 bases, J lost 3 bases, and 15 bases lay in between. The CDR3 consists of 15 residues. Per the germline V gene, CDR1 is SGHVS and CDR2 is FNYEAQ. The TCR originated in a human donor in good health (CMV status not recorded). Some clones in this sample may be carry-over from other donors' samples. The material was cultured PBMCs, obtained from culture after CMV antigen stimulation. This rearrangement joins TRBV7-6 to TRBJ2-1; tentatively, D is TRBD2 (5 bases). The CDR3 bases are TGTGCCAGCAGTCTTGGGGAGTCGTACTACAATGAGCAGTTCTTC. The encoded protein is CASSLGESYYNEQFF.